The rows below give T cell receptor beta chains drawn from one sample of a study of cytomegalovirus exposure and HLA in healthy donors. TCRdb's copy holds only in-frame clones and misses some; the assay was immunoSEQ multiplex PCR. Altogether about 120,000 clones are present, about 76% being singletons, with the ten largest covering around 12%. The specimen was PBMCs. Receptors originate from a woman in her 40s in good health and CMV-seropositive. The CDR3 runs from the conserved cysteine through the conserved F or W. The order of the fields is J gene, D gene, CDR3 length, clone size, V gene, CDR3 DNA, CDR3 protein. D genes are given only for firm matches. The size field is filled for only some rows; it gives once, few, many or a size class.

J gene: TRBJ1-1; D gene: .; CDR3 length: 12; clone size: .; V gene: TRBV28; CDR3 DNA: TGTGCCAGCAGGATCCCCGGGACTGAAGCTTTCTTT; CDR3 protein: CASRIPGTEAFF
J gene: TRBJ1-1; D gene: TRBD1; CDR3 length: 16; clone size: .; V gene: TRBV2; CDR3 DNA: TGTGCCAGCAGGGAATCACCACAGGGGGCGGGTGCTGAAGCTTTCTTT; CDR3 protein: CASRESPQGAGAEAFF
J gene: TRBJ2-2; D gene: TRBD2; CDR3 length: 15; clone size: .; V gene: TRBV6-6; CDR3 DNA: TGTGCCAGCAGTTACAGTGCGGGGGGGACCGGGGGGCTGTTTTTT; CDR3 protein: CASSYSAGGTGGLFF
J gene: TRBJ2-3; D gene: .; CDR3 length: 12; clone size: .; V gene: TRBV29-1; CDR3 DNA: TGCAGCGCGAACGGGCGGGGAGATACGCAGTATTTT; CDR3 protein: CSANGRGDTQYF
J gene: TRBJ2-3; D gene: .; CDR3 length: 13; clone size: .; V gene: TRBV18; CDR3 DNA: TGTGCCAGCTCTCCGCGTGAAAAAGATACGCAGTATTTT; CDR3 protein: CASSPREKDTQYF
J gene: TRBJ2-5; D gene: .; CDR3 length: 14; clone size: .; V gene: TRBV27; CDR3 DNA: TGTGCCAGCAGACTACACGGTCCTCAAGAGACCCAGTACTTC; CDR3 protein: CASRLHGPQETQYF
J gene: TRBJ2-7; D gene: TRBD2; CDR3 length: 13; clone size: .; V gene: TRBV6-5; CDR3 DNA: TGTGCCAGCAGACCGGGACTAGCGGGCGAGCAGTACTTC; CDR3 protein: CASRPGLAGEQYF
J gene: TRBJ1-6; D gene: TRBD1; CDR3 length: 17; clone size: .; V gene: TRBV27; CDR3 DNA: TGTGCCAGCAGAGCCCGGCAGGGGGCTATCTATAATTCACCCCTCCACTTT; CDR3 protein: CASRARQGAIYNSPLHF
J gene: TRBJ1-5; D gene: .; CDR3 length: 16; clone size: .; V gene: TRBV27; CDR3 DNA: TGTGCCAGCAGCCCAACGGGGGGATTGAGCAATCAGCCCCAGCATTTT; CDR3 protein: CASSPTGGLSNQPQHF
J gene: TRBJ1-2; D gene: TRBD1; CDR3 length: 13; clone size: .; V gene: TRBV5-6; CDR3 DNA: TGTGCCAGCAGCCCACAGGGGGTGTATGGCTACACCTTC; CDR3 protein: CASSPQGVYGYTF
J gene: TRBJ1-2; D gene: TRBD1; CDR3 length: 14; clone size: few; V gene: TRBV4-2; CDR3 DNA: TGTGCCAGCAGCCAAGGGCAGGGGGGCTATGGCTACACCTTC; CDR3 protein: CASSQGQGGYGYTF
J gene: TRBJ1-1; D gene: TRBD1; CDR3 length: 16; clone size: few; V gene: TRBV5-1; CDR3 DNA: TGCGCCAGCAGGCTCACAGCGGACAGGGGAAACACTGAAGCTTTCTTT; CDR3 protein: CASRLTADRGNTEAFF
J gene: TRBJ2-1; D gene: TRBD2; CDR3 length: 15; clone size: .; V gene: TRBV7-9; CDR3 DNA: TGTGCCAGCAGCTTGTGGACTAGCATCCGTAATGAGCAGTTCTTC; CDR3 protein: CASSLWTSIRNEQFF
J gene: TRBJ1-2; D gene: TRBD1; CDR3 length: 15; clone size: .; V gene: TRBV7-6; CDR3 DNA: TGTGCCAGCAGCCGGGTCGCAGGGGGCATTGGTGGCTACACCTTC; CDR3 protein: CASSRVAGGIGGYTF
J gene: TRBJ2-1; D gene: .; CDR3 length: 15; clone size: .; V gene: TRBV6-5; CDR3 DNA: TGTGCCAGCAGTTTTTTGGAGCGCTCCTACAATGAGCAGTTCTTC; CDR3 protein: CASSFLERSYNEQFF
J gene: TRBJ1-6; D gene: .; CDR3 length: 14; clone size: few; V gene: TRBV6-5; CDR3 DNA: TGTGCCAGCACCCCAGGTAGTCTTAATTCACCCCTCCACTTT; CDR3 protein: CASTPGSLNSPLHF
J gene: TRBJ1-3; D gene: TRBD1; CDR3 length: 14; clone size: .; V gene: TRBV5-1; CDR3 DNA: TGCGCCAGCAGCTTCGGGACAGCTGGAAACACCATATATTTT; CDR3 protein: CASSFGTAGNTIYF
J gene: TRBJ2-5; D gene: .; CDR3 length: 12; clone size: .; V gene: TRBV5-1; CDR3 DNA: TGCGCCAGCAGCGTCTCCCAAGAGACCCAGTACTTC; CDR3 protein: CASSVSQETQYF
J gene: TRBJ1-2; D gene: .; CDR3 length: 14; clone size: .; V gene: TRBV6-5; CDR3 DNA: TGTGCCAGCAGTTCAGGGGCCGCCAGAGGTGGCTACACCTTC; CDR3 protein: CASSSGAARGGYTF
J gene: TRBJ1-5; D gene: .; CDR3 length: 14; clone size: .; V gene: TRBV27; CDR3 DNA: TGTGCCAGCAGTTTAGCCAGGGGCGGTCAGCCCCAGCATTTT; CDR3 protein: CASSLARGGQPQHF
J gene: TRBJ2-7; D gene: TRBD2; CDR3 length: 16; clone size: once; V gene: TRBV6-1; CDR3 DNA: TGTGCCAGCAGTGCCGGACTAGCGGGGGTCCGATACGAGCAGTACTTC; CDR3 protein: CASSAGLAGVRYEQYF
J gene: TRBJ2-3; D gene: .; CDR3 length: 13; clone size: .; V gene: TRBV7-2; CDR3 DNA: TGTGCCAGCAGCCTAACTCAAGCAGATACGCAGTATTTT; CDR3 protein: CASSLTQADTQYF
J gene: TRBJ1-2; D gene: .; CDR3 length: 14; clone size: .; V gene: TRBV2; CDR3 DNA: TGTGCCAGCAGGTTTACAGGGACCTCCTATGGCTACACCTTC; CDR3 protein: CASRFTGTSYGYTF
J gene: TRBJ2-3; D gene: .; CDR3 length: 14; clone size: .; V gene: TRBV10-2; CDR3 DNA: TGCGCCAGCAGTGAGCGGGGGGCGCGAGATACGCAGTATTTT; CDR3 protein: CASSERGARDTQYF
J gene: TRBJ2-7; D gene: .; CDR3 length: 16; clone size: .; V gene: TRBV5-6; CDR3 DNA: TGTGCCAGCAGCTTGAGGGGTGGAAGAAGGTCCTACGAGCAGTACTTC; CDR3 protein: CASSLRGGRRSYEQYF
J gene: TRBJ2-7; D gene: TRBD2; CDR3 length: 15; clone size: .; V gene: TRBV7-2; CDR3 DNA: TGTGCCAGCAGCACTAGCGGGGGATTCTCCTACGAGCAGTACTTC; CDR3 protein: CASSTSGGFSYEQYF
J gene: TRBJ2-5; D gene: .; CDR3 length: 14; clone size: .; V gene: TRBV19; CDR3 DNA: TGTGCCAGCCGTCAGAAGGCAGGGAGGGAGACCCAGTACTTC; CDR3 protein: CASRQKAGRETQYF
J gene: TRBJ1-3; D gene: .; CDR3 length: 14; clone size: .; V gene: TRBV6-6; CDR3 DNA: TGTGCCAGCAGTCCGACAGGCTCTGGAAACACCATATATTTT; CDR3 protein: CASSPTGSGNTIYF
J gene: TRBJ1-2; D gene: TRBD1; CDR3 length: 15; clone size: .; V gene: TRBV5-4; CDR3 DNA: TGTGCCAGCAGCTGGTTGGACAGGGCTAACTATGGCTACACCTTC; CDR3 protein: CASSWLDRANYGYTF
J gene: TRBJ2-7; D gene: .; CDR3 length: 11; clone size: .; V gene: TRBV6-1; CDR3 DNA: TGTGCCATCAACCCGTTCTACGAGCAGTACTTC; CDR3 protein: CAINPFYEQYF
J gene: TRBJ1-1; D gene: TRBD1; CDR3 length: 15; clone size: .; V gene: TRBV7-8; CDR3 DNA: TGTGCCAGCAGCCAACAGGGACAGCTAAACACTGAAGCTTTCTTT; CDR3 protein: CASSQQGQLNTEAFF
J gene: TRBJ2-2; D gene: .; CDR3 length: 15; clone size: .; V gene: TRBV6-1; CDR3 DNA: TGTGCCAGCAGTGCGCGCTCGGGAAGTACCGGGGAGCTGTTTTTT; CDR3 protein: CASSARSGSTGELFF
J gene: TRBJ1-2; D gene: TRBD1; CDR3 length: 14; clone size: .; V gene: TRBV9; CDR3 DNA: TGTGCCAGCAGCGCCCGGACAGGGGAATATGGCTACACCTTC; CDR3 protein: CASSARTGEYGYTF
J gene: TRBJ2-2; D gene: .; CDR3 length: 16; clone size: .; V gene: TRBV6-5; CDR3 DNA: TGTGCCAGCAGTTTAACCGGGGGGCATGACACCGGGGAGCTGTTTTTT; CDR3 protein: CASSLTGGHDTGELFF
J gene: TRBJ2-2; D gene: TRBD2; CDR3 length: 14; clone size: .; V gene: TRBV7-6; CDR3 DNA: TGTGCCAGCACCTACGGGAGGGAAGCCGGGGAGCTGTTTTTT; CDR3 protein: CASTYGREAGELFF
J gene: TRBJ1-1; D gene: TRBD1; CDR3 length: 16; clone size: .; V gene: TRBV27; CDR3 DNA: TGTGCCAGCAGTTCCGGGACAGGGGGATTGGGCACTGAAGCTTTCTTT; CDR3 protein: CASSSGTGGLGTEAFF
J gene: TRBJ1-3; D gene: .; CDR3 length: 14; clone size: once; V gene: TRBV7-2; CDR3 DNA: TGTGCCAGCAGCTCGCTTAGCTCTGGAAACACCATATATTTT; CDR3 protein: CASSSLSSGNTIYF
J gene: TRBJ1-1; D gene: .; CDR3 length: 11; clone size: .; V gene: TRBV2; CDR3 DNA: TGTGCCAGCACCCTGTTGTACGGAGCTTTCTTT; CDR3 protein: CASTLLYGAFF
J gene: TRBJ1-2; D gene: TRBD1; CDR3 length: 13; clone size: .; V gene: TRBV2; CDR3 DNA: TGTGCCAGCACCAGGGACAGGGGGGTTGGCTACACCTTC; CDR3 protein: CASTRDRGVGYTF
J gene: TRBJ1-2; D gene: .; CDR3 length: 11; clone size: .; V gene: TRBV6-6; CDR3 DNA: TGTGCCAGCAGCTCGGAGGAAGGCTACACCTTC; CDR3 protein: CASSSEEGYTF
J gene: TRBJ1-4; D gene: .; CDR3 length: 13; clone size: once; V gene: TRBV7-9; CDR3 DNA: TGTGCCAGCAGCTGGCCGGAGGTTGAAAAACTGTTTTTT; CDR3 protein: CASSWPEVEKLFF